The present TCR beta chain was sequenced within a study of shared clonotypes between healthy human individuals. About the study: Used for every donor were three CD4 naive, three CD4 memory, two CD8 naive and one CD8 memory plate.

Study-wide results and caveats: Unshared clonotypes carried lower generation probabilities than those common to all four donors. Naive subsets typically showed greater estimated richness than memory subsets.

Clones were read by immunoSEQ multiplex PCR, and TCRdb kept only the in-frame ones, dropping some. The sample holds some 1 million clones; roughly 70% are singletons and the top ten take approximately 1.5%. Donors included only healthy HIV-negative adults lacking recent acute infections or vaccinations. A remark on this clone: Its antigen is still unknown.

V lost 10 bases and J 0 bases, leaving 10 bases between the germline ends. The germline V gene encodes CDR1 ENHRY and CDR2 SYGVKD. CDR3 length equals 12 residues. The source material was memory CD4+ T cells sorted from blood. Subset given: CD45RA-negative fraction. The chain is built from TRBV10-3 and TRBJ2-7, with D tentatively TRBD2 (5 bases). This sequence originates from a man between 18 and 35 years old in good health. The CDR3: CATKAASYEQYF. The CDR3 nucleotides are TGTGCCACAAAAGCGGCCTCCTACGAGCAGTACTTC.